The present entry profiles one TCR beta chain with its context. Its antigen remains unidentified. This specimen comes from a study of T cells expressing NK-cell markers. The study's findings and limits: In a handful of donors, dominant clonotypes made up roughly 28.3-65% of CD3+CD56-NKG2C+ cells.

TCRdb re-called the 5' RACE reads; one entry per CDR3 protein, DNA not given. This repertoire includes over 200,000 distinct CDR3 sequences. CDR3 length: 14 residues. The germline gives CDR1 MNHEY, CDR2 SVGEGT. The rearrangement joins TRBV6-2 or TRBV6-3 to TRBJ1-1; lacking DNA, the TRBD1 call made by TCRdb goes unchecked. The TCR originated in a man between 18 and 29 years old in good health. Source material: blood T cells: a sorted CD56 or NKG2C T cell subset, CD4+ or CD8+ T cells, or bulk PBMC T cells (not recorded which). The CDR3 here is CASKRDRTNTEAFF.